The rows below give T cell receptor beta chains drawn from one sample of a study of OX40 agonist ivuxolimab in advanced cancers. Libraries were prepared by immunoSEQ multiplex PCR; TCRdb keeps only in-frame clonotypes and omits some of them. The sample has about 95,000 clones, roughly 88% seen once. Specimen: CD4+ or CD8+ T cells sorted from blood, collected in a trial of the OX40 agonist ivuxolimab. The source is an adult with an advanced solid tumor such as melanoma, head and neck, liver or kidney cancer. Each CDR3 is given with its conserved first and last residue. The order of the fields is clone size, J gene, V gene, D gene, CDR3 DNA, CDR3 protein. The D gene is left open where the match is weak. Rows may omit the clone size; those that give it use once, few, many or a size class.

size: -
J: TRBJ1-2
V: TRBV29-1
D: -
DNA: TGCACAGTCCGGGACGATAACTATGGCTACACCTTC
CDR3: CTVRDDNYGYTF

size: -
J: TRBJ2-2
V: TRBV7-2
D: -
DNA: TGTGCCAGCAGCTTAACTAGCCAGGGGTTCGGGGAGCTGTTTTTT
CDR3: CASSLTSQGFGELFF

size: -
J: TRBJ1-1
V: TRBV7-8
D: -
DNA: TGTGCCAGCAGCCCCTGGAGGGGGGGCACTGAAGCTTTCTTT
CDR3: CASSPWRGGTEAFF

size: few
J: TRBJ2-7
V: TRBV4-1
D: TRBD2
DNA: TGCGCCAGCAGCCAAGGTCAAGCGGGGTCCTACGAGCAGTACTTC
CDR3: CASSQGQAGSYEQYF

size: -
J: TRBJ2-7
V: TRBV2
D: TRBD1
DNA: TGTGCCAGCAGTGATGCGGACAGGGGAACCTACGAGCAGTACTTC
CDR3: CASSDADRGTYEQYF

size: -
J: TRBJ2-7
V: TRBV7-2
D: TRBD1
DNA: TGTGCCAGCAGCCGAATGACAGGGGCCTCCTACGAGCAGTACTTC
CDR3: CASSRMTGASYEQYF

size: few
J: TRBJ2-3
V: TRBV5-1
D: TRBD2
DNA: TGCGCCAGCAGCTTGGTCATGGCGGGAGGCACAGATACGCAGTATTTT
CDR3: CASSLVMAGGTDTQYF

size: -
J: TRBJ2-3
V: TRBV25-1
D: -
DNA: TGTGCCAGCAGTGAATATCAGGGGCCAGATACGCAGTATTTT
CDR3: CASSEYQGPDTQYF

size: -
J: TRBJ2-3
V: TRBV6-6
D: TRBD2
DNA: TGTGCCAGCAACCCCTTTAGCGGGAGTGAGGTAGATACGCAGTATTTT
CDR3: CASNPFSGSEVDTQYF

size: -
J: TRBJ2-7
V: TRBV10-3
D: TRBD2
DNA: TGTGCCATCAGTGGGACTAGCGGGCCAACCTACGAGCAGTACTTC
CDR3: CAISGTSGPTYEQYF

size: few
J: TRBJ1-4
V: TRBV28
D: -
DNA: TGTGCCAGCAGCCTTCCCCTAACAAAACTGTTTTTT
CDR3: CASSLPLTKLFF

size: -
J: TRBJ1-6
V: TRBV15
D: -
DNA: TGTGCCACCAGCAGAGTGGGTGCTTCACCCCTCCACTTT
CDR3: CATSRVGASPLHF

size: -
J: TRBJ1-3
V: TRBV5-4
D: -
DNA: TGTGCCAGCAGTCGAAAGGGGGATGAAAACACCATATATTTT
CDR3: CASSRKGDENTIYF

size: -
J: TRBJ1-4
V: TRBV21-1
D: -
DNA: TGTGCCAGCAGCTCCCGGGGCCCTTCTGAAAAACTGTTTTTT
CDR3: CASSSRGPSEKLFF

size: once
J: TRBJ1-2
V: TRBV9
D: -
DNA: TGTGCCAGCAAAACTCTCTATGGCTACACCTTC
CDR3: CASKTLYGYTF

size: -
J: TRBJ1-3
V: TRBV4-2
D: -
DNA: TGTGCCAGCAGCCAAGAAGTGGTAGGGGACACCATATATTTT
CDR3: CASSQEVVGDTIYF

size: -
J: TRBJ1-2
V: TRBV20-1
D: -
DNA: TGCAGTGCTAGAGACAGGGATGGCTACACCTTC
CDR3: CSARDRDGYTF

size: few
J: TRBJ1-2
V: TRBV7-9
D: -
DNA: TGTGCCAGCAGCCCCGCTGAGGGGTTGGGAGGCTACACCTTC
CDR3: CASSPAEGLGGYTF

size: -
J: TRBJ2-7
V: TRBV6-6
D: -
DNA: TGTGCCAGCAGTTACTCCTTCGTACAGGGAGCCTACGAGCAGTACTTC
CDR3: CASSYSFVQGAYEQYF

size: -
J: TRBJ2-7
V: TRBV28
D: -
DNA: TGTGCCAGCAGCCACAGGGTACTAAGCCTCTACGAGCAGTACTTC
CDR3: CASSHRVLSLYEQYF

size: -
J: TRBJ2-2
V: TRBV7-9
D: -
DNA: TGTGCCAGCAGCGTATCCGGAGCTTCGGGGGAGCTGTTTTTT
CDR3: CASSVSGASGELFF

size: few
J: TRBJ2-2
V: TRBV27
D: -
DNA: TGTGCCAGCAGTCAGGAGGGGATCACATTTGGGGGGGAGCTGTTTTTT
CDR3: CASSQEGITFGGELFF

size: -
J: TRBJ1-2
V: TRBV7-2
D: -
DNA: TGTGCCAGCAGCACGCCCGCGGACTATGGCTACACCTTC
CDR3: CASSTPADYGYTF

size: -
J: TRBJ2-7
V: TRBV7-2
D: -
DNA: TGTGCCAGCAGCTTCGGCGGGTCCCACTACGAGCAGTACTTC
CDR3: CASSFGGSHYEQYF

size: -
J: TRBJ1-1
V: TRBV28
D: -
DNA: TGTGCCAGCAGTTTTTTTGATATTAAGAACACTGAAGCTTTCTTT
CDR3: CASSFFDIKNTEAFF

size: -
J: TRBJ1-5
V: TRBV11-3
D: -
DNA: TGTGCCAGCAGCTTGCGGGGGGGCAATCAGCCCCAGCATTTT
CDR3: CASSLRGGNQPQHF

size: -
J: TRBJ2-7
V: TRBV19
D: -
DNA: TGTGCCAGTAGTAACGGACAGTCTAGCGGCTCTACCTACGAGCAGTACTTC
CDR3: CASSNGQSSGSTYEQYF

size: -
J: TRBJ2-1
V: TRBV2
D: -
DNA: TGTGCCAGCCTAGTTCAGGGTCTGGGTGTTATCAATGAGCAGTTCTTC
CDR3: CASLVQGLGVINEQFF

size: -
J: TRBJ1-1
V: TRBV2
D: -
DNA: TGTGCCAGCAGGAACAGACATCTTGAAGCTTTCTTT
CDR3: CASRNRHLEAFF

size: -
J: TRBJ2-3
V: TRBV5-4
D: -
DNA: TGTGCCAGCAGCTTGACCTCGGGCACCGGAACAGATACGCAGTATTTT
CDR3: CASSLTSGTGTDTQYF

size: -
J: TRBJ2-5
V: TRBV18
D: -
DNA: TGTGCCAGCTCACCGGGGACCGGGAAGACCCAGTACTTC
CDR3: CASSPGTGKTQYF

size: -
J: TRBJ2-5
V: TRBV4-2
D: -
DNA: TGTGCCAGCGCCAGGAACTTGCAAGAGACCCAGTACTTC
CDR3: CASARNLQETQYF

size: -
J: TRBJ1-1
V: TRBV11-1
D: TRBD1
DNA: TGTGCCAGCAGCTTAAATTATGGGACAGGCGCAAGGAACACTGAAGCTTTCTTT
CDR3: CASSLNYGTGARNTEAFF

size: -
J: TRBJ2-1
V: TRBV28
D: -
DNA: TGTGCCAGCAGTCCCCTGATGTGGGAGAAAGATAACAATGAGCAGTTCTTC
CDR3: CASSPLMWEKDNNEQFF

size: -
J: TRBJ2-5
V: TRBV28
D: TRBD2
DNA: TGTGCCAGCAGTTTCGCTAGCGGGAGGGTTCAAGAGACCCAGTACTTC
CDR3: CASSFASGRVQETQYF

size: -
J: TRBJ2-2
V: TRBV4-3
D: -
DNA: TGCGCCAGCAGCTATTCGGAAGGCGCCGGGGAGCTGTTTTTT
CDR3: CASSYSEGAGELFF

size: -
J: TRBJ2-7
V: TRBV2
D: -
DNA: TGTGCCAGCTCGTCCCCAGGGCAGGGGATCTACGAGCAGTACTTC
CDR3: CASSSPGQGIYEQYF

size: -
J: TRBJ2-1
V: TRBV19
D: -
DNA: TGTGCCAGTAACTGGGGACAAAATGAGCAGTTCTTC
CDR3: CASNWGQNEQFF

size: -
J: TRBJ2-3
V: TRBV27
D: -
DNA: TGTGCCAGCAGCCAGGGGTTTGCGCAGTATTTT
CDR3: CASSQGFAQYF

size: once
J: TRBJ2-1
V: TRBV27
D: -
DNA: TGTGCCAGCAGTTTCGCCTCGACCGAGAGTAATGAGCAGTTCTTC
CDR3: CASSFASTESNEQFF

size: -
J: TRBJ2-5
V: TRBV2
D: -
DNA: TGTGCCAGCAGTGAACCCGGGAAACAAGAGACCCAGTACTTC
CDR3: CASSEPGKQETQYF

size: -
J: TRBJ2-2
V: TRBV2
D: -
DNA: TGTGCCAGCAGTATCTCAGGGTACAACACCGGGGAGCTGTTTTTT
CDR3: CASSISGYNTGELFF

size: few
J: TRBJ1-4
V: TRBV6-5
D: -
DNA: TGTGCCAGCAGTTACGGCTTTAATGAAAAACTGTTTTTT
CDR3: CASSYGFNEKLFF

size: -
J: TRBJ1-1
V: TRBV7-9
D: -
DNA: TGTGCCAGCAGCTTAAAGGAAGGTATTTTGGCTTTCTTT
CDR3: CASSLKEGILAFF

size: -
J: TRBJ1-1
V: TRBV19
D: TRBD1
DNA: TGTGCCAGTAGGGAAGACAGGGTGGGTGAAGCTTTCTTT
CDR3: CASREDRVGEAFF

size: -
J: TRBJ2-7
V: TRBV14
D: -
DNA: TGTGCCAGCAGCCAATTGGGCGAGCAGTACTTC
CDR3: CASSQLGEQYF

size: -
J: TRBJ2-7
V: TRBV4-1
D: -
DNA: TGCGCCAGCAGCCAAGAAGGTCAGGTGTCCTACGAGCAGTACTTC
CDR3: CASSQEGQVSYEQYF

size: -
J: TRBJ1-1
V: TRBV13
D: -
DNA: TGTGCCAGCAGCTTAGGCCTCCCTGGCACGAACACTGAAGCTTTCTTT
CDR3: CASSLGLPGTNTEAFF

size: -
J: TRBJ2-7
V: TRBV7-3
D: TRBD1
DNA: TGTGCCAGCAATCGGGGACAGGGGCTGGTTCGGTCCTACGAGCAGTACTTC
CDR3: CASNRGQGLVRSYEQYF

size: once
J: TRBJ2-1
V: TRBV7-3
D: -
DNA: TGTGCCAGCAGCATCGACCCTGCGGGGGCGGCATCCTACAATGAGCAGTTCTTC
CDR3: CASSIDPAGAASYNEQFF

size: -
J: TRBJ2-1
V: TRBV10-3
D: TRBD2
DNA: TGTGCCATCAGTGAGTCGGCGGGGGGACTAGTGTACTACAATGAGCAGTTCTTC
CDR3: CAISESAGGLVYYNEQFF

size: -
J: TRBJ2-1
V: TRBV4-1
D: -
DNA: TGCGCCAGCAGCTTAGACCCGTCGCTACATGAGCAGTTCTTC
CDR3: CASSLDPSLHEQFF

size: -
J: TRBJ2-1
V: TRBV6-4
D: -
DNA: TGTGCCAGCAGTAAGAGCGTGGAATCAGACGGCAATGAGCAGTTCTTC
CDR3: CASSKSVESDGNEQFF

size: -
J: TRBJ1-5
V: TRBV7-9
D: -
DNA: TGTGTCAGCAGCTTAGGGGCCTTCAATCAGCCCCAGCATTTT
CDR3: CVSSLGAFNQPQHF

size: -
J: TRBJ2-1
V: TRBV5-1
D: TRBD2
DNA: TGCGCCAGCAGCTTTCCCGGGGGGGCGGAATACTCCTACAATGAGCAGTTCTTC
CDR3: CASSFPGGAEYSYNEQFF

size: -
J: TRBJ2-3
V: TRBV5-1
D: -
DNA: TGCGCCAGCAGCTTTAGCACAGGGAAAACAGATACGCAGTATTTT
CDR3: CASSFSTGKTDTQYF

size: -
J: TRBJ2-7
V: TRBV5-4
D: -
DNA: TGTGCCAGCAGCCCAGCAGGAGGGGCGACGAGCGAGCAGTACTTC
CDR3: CASSPAGGATSEQYF